The 18 T cell receptor beta chains listed next were all sequenced from one sample in a study of graft-versus-host responses after intestinal transplantation. Using immunoSEQ multiplex PCR, the repertoire was profiled, and TCRdb retains in-frame clones only, with some absent. The repertoire holds some 46,000 clones, about 95% seen once, with roughly 1.4% in the top ten. Sequenced material: PBMCs, taken around 350 days after intestinal transplant. All receptors derive from a human patient who received an intestinal transplant, so some T cells may come from the graft donor.

The gene calls are TRBV10-3 and TRBJ2-1, with D perhaps assigned TRBD1 or TRBD2 (5 bases each). Germline CDR1 is ENHRY and CDR2 is SYGVKD. Trimming shortened V by 10 bases and J by 3 bases, and 13 bases separated the two germline ends. The CDR3 consists of 13 residues. CDR3 in DNA: TGTGCCACCAAGGGAGACAGCTACAATGAGCAGTTCTTC. Its protein is CATKGDSYNEQFF.

This rearrangement joins TRBV9 to TRBJ2-3; D call uncertain. Trimming pared 4 bases from V and 8 bases from J, leaving 14 bases between. Germline V CDR1 and CDR2: SGDLS, YYNGEE. CDR3 size: 13 residues. CDR3 bases: TGTGCCAGCAGCTCCGGATCTCAGGTTACGCAGTATTTT. It codes for CASSSGSQVTQYF.

This chain connects TRBV6-1 to TRBJ2-7; perhaps TRBD1 as D (6 bases). The germline V gene has CDR1 MNHNS and CDR2 SASEGT. CDR3 length: 17 amino acids. V dropped 2 bases and J dropped 3 bases, with 20 bases sitting between them. The CDR3 DNA follows: TGTGCCAGCAGTGAAACCCCCCTCTACACAGGGTTCTACGAGCAGTACTTC. Protein sequence: CASSETPLYTGFYEQYF.

This clone appeared once. The chain employs TRBV5-6 and TRBJ1-1; 8 bases are a match to TRBD1. Germline V gene lookup returns CDR1 SGHDT and CDR2 YYEEEE. This CDR3 is 15 amino acids long. Trimming took 3 bases from V and 5 from J; bases not matched to a gene: 9. The CDR3 DNA sequence: TGTGCCAGCAGCTATGTAGGCAGGGGGCGGACTGAAGCTTTCTTT. Encoded protein: CASSYVGRGRTEAFF.

This chain joins TRBV5-5 and TRBJ1-4; D not certain. Germline lookup yields CDR1 SGHKS and CDR2 YYEKEE (reference sequence). The length of the CDR3 is 14 residues. V gave up 4 bases and J gave up 10 bases, with 17 bases separating them. CDR3 DNA: TGTGCCAGCAGCCTTTCAGAGGAGGAAGGAAAACTGTTTTTT. Protein: CASSLSEEEGKLFF.

The V gene is TRBV5-4, the J gene TRBJ1-2; weak D call: TRBD1 (6 bases). This CDR3 has 17 residues. The V and J ends lost 1 base and 7 bases respectively, with 23 bases between them. Germline V gene data show CDR1 as SGHNT and CDR2 as YYREEE (reference sequence). DNA of the CDR3: TGTGCCAGCAGCTTGTGGGGGGCCCAGGGACGAAGGGGTGGCTACACCTTC. Translating gives CASSLWGAQGRRGGYTF.

The rearrangement joins TRBV6-7 to TRBJ1-5, with 7 nucleotides matching TRBD1. TRBV6-7 counts as an open reading frame of uncertain function. J was trimmed by 0 bases and V by 2 bases; bases with no gene match: 25. The CDR3 has 23 residues. CDR3 region: CASSYTETGLIMCVHHSNQPQHF. CDR3 DNA sequence: TGTGCCAGCAGTTACACCGAGACAGGGTTGATCATGTGCGTTCACCATAGCAATCAGCCCCAGCATTTT.

V usage is TRBV2 and J usage is TRBJ1-2, with D perhaps TRBD1 (5 bases). The CDR3 covers 13 residues. The V and J ends lost 5 bases and 3 bases respectively, with 10 bases between them. The V gene's germline CDR1 is SNHLY and CDR2 FYNNEI. The CDR3 protein is CASSWGMDYGYTF. The CDR3 region has the DNA TGTGCCAGCAGTTGGGGGATGGACTATGGCTACACCTTC.

Note on this clone: Germline is not matched at one junction end, which may reflect a read error. The V call is TRBV6-1, the J call TRBJ1-2; D unresolved. There are 13 residues in the CDR3. Germline V gene data show CDR1 as MNHNS and CDR2 as SASEGT. The DNA for the CDR3 is TGTACCAGCCGTTTTGGAACAGTCCCTGGCTACACCTTC. Protein: CTSRFGTVPGYTF.

This clone came up once. The rearrangement joins TRBV19 to TRBJ1-1, with D possibly being TRBD1 (5 bases). This CDR3 comprises 13 residues. Germline CDR1 LNHDA, CDR2 SQIVND (reference sequence). V was pared by 5 bases and J by 3 bases, with 10 bases between. The CDR3 is CASSPDTHTEAFF. The DNA for the CDR3 is TGTGCCAGTAGTCCGGACACGCACACTGAAGCTTTCTTT.

The chain has TRBV19 and TRBJ2-4; D may be TRBD2 (6 bases). Germline loops: CDR1 LNHDA, CDR2 SQIVND (reference sequence). This CDR3 is built from 17 residues. The V gene lost 1 base and the J gene lost 0 bases, with 13 bases spanning the gap. The CDR3 nucleotides are TGTGCCAGTAGTATAGTCGGCAGCGGGTTAGCCAAAAACATTCAGTACTTC. Translated, it gives CASSIVGSGLAKNIQYF. The variable domain in full, with the rest retrieved from reference TRBV19 and TRBJ2-4, is DGGITQSPKYLFRKEGQNVTLSCEQNLNHDAMYWYRQDPGQGLRLIYYSQIVNDFQKGDIAEGYSVSREKKESFPLTVTSAQKNPTAFYLCASSIVGSGLAKNIQYFGAGTRLSVL.

The rearrangement uses TRBV2 and TRBJ2-7; D unresolved. Deletions cut 8 bases from V and 0 bases from J, with 8 bases between. CDR1 is SNHLY and CDR2 is FYNNEI in the germline V gene. The CDR3 is 12 residues long. The CDR3 loop reads CASLESSYEQYF. For the CDR3, the DNA is TGTGCCAGCCTAGAGAGCTCCTACGAGCAGTACTTC.

The chain has TRBV20-1 and TRBJ2-1, with D uncertain. This CDR3 has 11 amino acids. Germline V gene lookup returns CDR1 DFQATT and CDR2 SNEGSKA (reference sequence). The V end lost 6 bases, the J end lost 5 bases, and 8 bases lay between the germline ends. The CDR3 nucleotides are TGCAGTGCCTCCCCGAACAATGAGCAGTTCTTC. Its translation is CSASPNNEQFF.

The chain couples TRBV7-3 to TRBJ1-1; D might be TRBD1 (5 bases). The germline V gene encodes CDR1 SGHTA and CDR2 FQGTGA. Trimming cost V 3 bases and J 3 bases, with 8 bases left between them. This CDR3 has 13 amino acids. The CDR3 DNA follows: TGTGCCAGCAGCTTGGACACTGACACTGAAGCTTTCTTT. It translates to CASSLDTDTEAFF.

The chain is built from TRBV30 and TRBJ1-3; TRBD1 matches 9 bases. CDR1 and CDR2 from the germline V gene are GTSNPN and SVGIG (reference sequence). The CDR3 has 16 residues. The V gene end was trimmed by 7 bases and the J gene end by 3 bases; junction bases not matched to a gene: 13. The CDR3 is CAFKGQGKVDGNTIYF. The CDR3 nucleotides are TGTGCCTTCAAGGGACAGGGAAAGGTGGATGGAAACACCATATATTTT.

The chain couples TRBV5-1 to TRBJ1-2; a weak D match, TRBD1 (6 bases). Trimming pared 0 bases from V and 5 bases from J, leaving 14 bases between. CDR3 length equals 15 residues. Germline V gives CDR1 SGHRS, CDR2 YFSETQ. As DNA, the CDR3 is TGCGCCAGCAGCTTGGTGGCAGGGGAAGAGTATGGCTACACCTTC. Protein product: CASSLVAGEEYGYTF.

This chain connects TRBV28 to TRBJ2-7; 9 positions agree with TRBD2. The V and J ends lost 4 bases and 0 bases, in that order; junction bases with no gene match: 7. The CDR3 is 16 residues long. Per the germline V gene, CDR1 is MDHEN and CDR2 is SYDVKM. The CDR3 region is CASSSRTSATSYEQYF. As DNA, the CDR3 is TGTGCCAGCAGTTCCCGGACTAGCGCTACCTCCTACGAGCAGTACTTC.

The V call is TRBV9, the J call TRBJ1-2, with D possibly matching TRBD1 (5 bases). Germline V CDR1 and CDR2: SGDLS, YYNGEE. CDR3 length equals 14 residues. Between the trimmed V and J ends, which lost 2 bases and 5 bases, there was a span of 13 bases. The CDR3 loop reads CASSVGTDIYGYTF. In nucleotides, the CDR3 is TGTGCCAGCAGCGTTGGGACGGATATATATGGCTACACCTTC. Full variable domain (remainder filled in from reference TRBV9 and TRBJ1-2): DSGVTQTPKHLITATGQRVTLRCSPRSGDLSVYWYQQSLDQGLQFLIQYYNGEERAKGNILERFSAQQFPDLHSELNLSSLELGDSALYFCASSVGTDIYGYTFGSGTRLTVV.